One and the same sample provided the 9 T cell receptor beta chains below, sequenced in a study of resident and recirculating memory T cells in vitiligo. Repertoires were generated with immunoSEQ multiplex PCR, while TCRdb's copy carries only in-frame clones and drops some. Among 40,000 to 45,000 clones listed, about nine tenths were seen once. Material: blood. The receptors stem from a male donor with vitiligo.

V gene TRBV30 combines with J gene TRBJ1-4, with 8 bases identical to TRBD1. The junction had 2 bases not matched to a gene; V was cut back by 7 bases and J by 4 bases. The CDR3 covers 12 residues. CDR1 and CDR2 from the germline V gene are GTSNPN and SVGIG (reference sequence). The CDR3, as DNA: TGTGCCTTACAGGGGGATAATGAAAAACTGTTTTTT. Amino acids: CALQGDNEKLFF.

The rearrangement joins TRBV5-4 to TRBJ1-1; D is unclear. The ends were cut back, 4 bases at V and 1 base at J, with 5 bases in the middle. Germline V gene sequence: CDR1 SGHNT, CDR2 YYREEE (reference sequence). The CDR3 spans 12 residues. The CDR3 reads CASSPQNTEAFF. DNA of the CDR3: TGTGCCAGCAGCCCCCAGAACACTGAAGCTTTCTTT.

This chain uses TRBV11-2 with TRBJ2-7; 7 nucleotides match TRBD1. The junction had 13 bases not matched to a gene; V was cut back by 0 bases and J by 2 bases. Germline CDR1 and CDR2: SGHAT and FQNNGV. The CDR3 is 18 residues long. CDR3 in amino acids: CASSLDYFRGMGPYEQYF. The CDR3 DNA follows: TGTGCCAGCAGCTTAGATTACTTCAGGGGGATGGGGCCCTACGAGCAGTACTTC.

The CDR3: CAIKRDKMGEQYF. In DNA, the CDR3 is TGTGCCATCAAGAGGGACAAGATGGGCGAGCAGTACTTC. The gene calls are TRBV10-3 and TRBJ2-7; tentatively, D is TRBD1 (6 bases). This CDR3 region has 13 residues. CDR1 is ENHRY, CDR2 SYGVKD, per germline. V was clipped by 7 bases and J by 6 bases, with 16 bases between them.

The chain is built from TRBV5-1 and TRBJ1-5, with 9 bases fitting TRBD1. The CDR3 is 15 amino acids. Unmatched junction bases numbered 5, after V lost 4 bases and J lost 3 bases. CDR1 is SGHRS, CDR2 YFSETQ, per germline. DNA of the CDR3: TGCGCCAGCAGCGAACAGGGGGCCGACAATCAGCCCCAGCATTTT. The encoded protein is CASSEQGADNQPQHF.

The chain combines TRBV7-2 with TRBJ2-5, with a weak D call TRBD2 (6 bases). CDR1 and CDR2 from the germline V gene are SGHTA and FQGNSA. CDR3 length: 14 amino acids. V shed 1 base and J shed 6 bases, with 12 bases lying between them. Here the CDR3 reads CASSLVGTLQTQYF. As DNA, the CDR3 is TGTGCCAGCAGCTTAGTTGGGACTCTACAGACCCAGTACTTC. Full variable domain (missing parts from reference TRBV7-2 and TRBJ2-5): GAGVSQSPSNKVTEKGKDVELRCDPISGHTALYWYRQSLGQGLEFLIYFQGNSAPDKSGLPSDRFSAERTGGSVSTLTIQRTQQEDSAVYLCASSLVGTLQTQYFGPGTRLLVL.

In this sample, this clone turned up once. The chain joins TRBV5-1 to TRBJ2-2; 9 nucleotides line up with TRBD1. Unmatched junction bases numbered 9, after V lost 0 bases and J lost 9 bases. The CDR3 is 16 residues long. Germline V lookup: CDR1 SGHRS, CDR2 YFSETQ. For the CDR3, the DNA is TGCGCCAGCAGCTTGGTTCCGGGACAGGGTATTCGGGAGCTGTTTTTT. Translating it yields CASSLVPGQGIRELFF.

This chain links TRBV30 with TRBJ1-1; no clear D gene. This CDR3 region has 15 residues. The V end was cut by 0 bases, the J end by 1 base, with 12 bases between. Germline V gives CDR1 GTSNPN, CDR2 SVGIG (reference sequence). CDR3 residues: CAWSVFSARNTEAFF. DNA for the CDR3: TGTGCCTGGAGTGTATTCTCAGCGAGGAACACTGAAGCTTTCTTT.

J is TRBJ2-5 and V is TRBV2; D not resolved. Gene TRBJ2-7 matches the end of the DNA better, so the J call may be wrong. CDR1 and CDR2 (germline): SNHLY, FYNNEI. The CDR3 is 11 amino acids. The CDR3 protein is CASTGSYEQYF. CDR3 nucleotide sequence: TGTGCCAGCACAGGCTCCTACGAGCAGTACTTC.